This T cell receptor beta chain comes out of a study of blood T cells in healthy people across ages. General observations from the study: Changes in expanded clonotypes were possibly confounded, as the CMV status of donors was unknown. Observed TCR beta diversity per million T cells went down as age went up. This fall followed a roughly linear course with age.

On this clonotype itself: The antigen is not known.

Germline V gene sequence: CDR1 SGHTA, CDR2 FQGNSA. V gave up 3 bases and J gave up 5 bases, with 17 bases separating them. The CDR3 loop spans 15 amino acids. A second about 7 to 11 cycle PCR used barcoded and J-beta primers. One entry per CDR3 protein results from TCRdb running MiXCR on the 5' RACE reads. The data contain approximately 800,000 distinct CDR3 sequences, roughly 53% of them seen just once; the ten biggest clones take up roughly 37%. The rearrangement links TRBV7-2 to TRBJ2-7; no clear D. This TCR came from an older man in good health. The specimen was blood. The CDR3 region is CASSFGYTRIDEQYF. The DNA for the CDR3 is TGTGCCAGCAGCTTCGGGTACACCCGAATAGACGAGCAGTACTTC.